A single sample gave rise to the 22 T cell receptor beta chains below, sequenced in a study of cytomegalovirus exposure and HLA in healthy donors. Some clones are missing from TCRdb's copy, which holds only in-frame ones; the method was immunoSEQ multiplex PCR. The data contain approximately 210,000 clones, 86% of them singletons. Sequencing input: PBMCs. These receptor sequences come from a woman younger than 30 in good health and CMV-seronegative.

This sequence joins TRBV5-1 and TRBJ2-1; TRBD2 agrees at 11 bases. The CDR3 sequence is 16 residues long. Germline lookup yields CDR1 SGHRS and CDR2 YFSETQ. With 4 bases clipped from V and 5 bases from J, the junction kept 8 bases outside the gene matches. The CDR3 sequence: CASSQSGLAENNEQFF. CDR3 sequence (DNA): TGCGCCAGCAGCCAGTCGGGACTAGCGGAGAACAATGAGCAGTTCTTC.

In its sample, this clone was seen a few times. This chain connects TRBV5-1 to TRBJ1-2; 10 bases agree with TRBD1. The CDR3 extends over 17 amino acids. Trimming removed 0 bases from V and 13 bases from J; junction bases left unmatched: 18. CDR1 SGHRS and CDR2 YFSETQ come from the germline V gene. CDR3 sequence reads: CASSLGPPGTGVPTGTF. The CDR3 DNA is TGCGCCAGCAGCTTGGGCCCGCCCGGGACAGGGGTCCCGACTGGCACCTTC.

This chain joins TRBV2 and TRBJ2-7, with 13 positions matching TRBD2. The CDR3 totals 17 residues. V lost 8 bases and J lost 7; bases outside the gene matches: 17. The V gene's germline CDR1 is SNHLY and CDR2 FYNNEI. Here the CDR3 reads CASREGTSGRAHPEQYF. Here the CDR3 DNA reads TGTGCCAGCCGAGAGGGTACTAGCGGGAGGGCCCACCCAGAGCAGTACTTC.

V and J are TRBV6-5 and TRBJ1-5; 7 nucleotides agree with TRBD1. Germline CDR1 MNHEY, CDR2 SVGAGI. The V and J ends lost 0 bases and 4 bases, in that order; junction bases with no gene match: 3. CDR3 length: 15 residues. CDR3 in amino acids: CASSYSTGSNQPQHF. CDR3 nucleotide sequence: TGTGCCAGCAGTTACTCGACAGGGAGTAATCAGCCCCAGCATTTT.

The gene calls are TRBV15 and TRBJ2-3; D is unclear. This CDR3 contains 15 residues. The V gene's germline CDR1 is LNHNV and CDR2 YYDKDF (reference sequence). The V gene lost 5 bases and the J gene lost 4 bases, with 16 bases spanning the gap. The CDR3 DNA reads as TGTGCCACCAGCCTCCGAAAGGTAGAGGCAGATACGCAGTATTTT. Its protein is CATSLRKVEADTQYF.

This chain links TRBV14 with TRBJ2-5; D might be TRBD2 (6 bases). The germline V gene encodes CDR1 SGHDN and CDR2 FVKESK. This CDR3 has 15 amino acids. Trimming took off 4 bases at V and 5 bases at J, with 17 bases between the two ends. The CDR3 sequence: CASSRISGYWETQYF. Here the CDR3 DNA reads TGTGCCAGCAGCCGAATTAGCGGTTACTGGGAGACCCAGTACTTC.

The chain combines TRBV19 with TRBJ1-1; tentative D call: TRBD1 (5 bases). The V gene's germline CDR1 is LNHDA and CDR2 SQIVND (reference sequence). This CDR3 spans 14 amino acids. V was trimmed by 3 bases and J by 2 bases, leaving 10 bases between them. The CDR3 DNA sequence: TGTGCCAGTAGTATCAGGGCTACTAACACTGAAGCTTTCTTT. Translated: CASSIRATNTEAFF.

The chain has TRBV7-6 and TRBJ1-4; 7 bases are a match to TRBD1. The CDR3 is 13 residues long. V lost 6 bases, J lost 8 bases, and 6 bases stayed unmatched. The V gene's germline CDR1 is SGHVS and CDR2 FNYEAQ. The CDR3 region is CASREGAQEKLFF. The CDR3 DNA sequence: TGTGCCAGCAGGGAGGGGGCGCAGGAAAAACTGTTTTTT. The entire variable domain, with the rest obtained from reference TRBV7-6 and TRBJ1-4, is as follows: GAGVSQSPRYKVTKRGQDVALRCDPISGHVSLYWYRQALGQGPEFLTYFNYEAQQDKSGLPNDRFSAERPEGSISTLTIQRTEQRDSAMYRCASREGAQEKLFFGSGTQLSVL.

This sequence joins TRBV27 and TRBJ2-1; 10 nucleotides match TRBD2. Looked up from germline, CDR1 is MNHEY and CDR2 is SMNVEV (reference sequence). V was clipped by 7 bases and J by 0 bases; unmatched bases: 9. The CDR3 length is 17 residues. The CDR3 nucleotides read TGTGCCAGCAAATCAGCGGGAGGGGCCTTCTCCTACAATGAGCAGTTCTTC. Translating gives CASKSAGGAFSYNEQFF.

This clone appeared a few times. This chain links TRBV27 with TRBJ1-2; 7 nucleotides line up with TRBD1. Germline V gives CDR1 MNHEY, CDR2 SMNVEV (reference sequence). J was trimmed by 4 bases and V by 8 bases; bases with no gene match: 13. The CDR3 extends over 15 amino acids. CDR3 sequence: CASRPDRVRSYGYTF. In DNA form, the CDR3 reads TGTGCCAGCCGGCCAGACAGGGTGCGGTCCTATGGCTACACCTTC.

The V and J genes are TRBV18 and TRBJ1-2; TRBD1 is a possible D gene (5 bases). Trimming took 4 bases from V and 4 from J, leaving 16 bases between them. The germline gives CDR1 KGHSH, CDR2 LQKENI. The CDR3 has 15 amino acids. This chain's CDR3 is CASSREGMESYGYTF. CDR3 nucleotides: TGTGCCAGCTCACGGGAGGGGATGGAGAGCTATGGCTACACCTTC.

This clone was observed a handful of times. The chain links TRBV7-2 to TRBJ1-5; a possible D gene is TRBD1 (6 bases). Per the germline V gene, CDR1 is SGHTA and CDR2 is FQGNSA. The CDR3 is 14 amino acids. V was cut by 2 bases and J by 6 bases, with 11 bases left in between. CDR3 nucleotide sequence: TGTGCCAGCAGCTTACAGGGGATGAGTCAGCCCCAGCATTTT. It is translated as CASSLQGMSQPQHF. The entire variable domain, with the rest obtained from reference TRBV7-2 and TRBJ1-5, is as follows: GAGVSQSPSNKVTEKGKDVELRCDPISGHTALYWYRQSLGQGLEFLIYFQGNSAPDKSGLPSDRFSAERTGGSVSTLTIQRTQQEDSAVYLCASSLQGMSQPQHFGDGTRLSIL.

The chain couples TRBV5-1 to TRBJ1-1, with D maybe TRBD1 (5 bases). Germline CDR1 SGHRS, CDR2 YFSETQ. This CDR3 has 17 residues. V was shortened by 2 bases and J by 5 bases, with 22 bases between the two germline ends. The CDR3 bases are TGCGCCAGCAGCTTAGGAGGGGTTGGAGATAGGCGGACTGAAGCTTTCTTT. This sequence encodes CASSLGGVGDRRTEAFF.

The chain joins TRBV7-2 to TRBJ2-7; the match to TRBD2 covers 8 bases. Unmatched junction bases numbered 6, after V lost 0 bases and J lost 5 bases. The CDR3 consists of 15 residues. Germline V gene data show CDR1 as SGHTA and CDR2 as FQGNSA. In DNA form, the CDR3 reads TGTGCCAGCAGCTTAGCGGGCAGCGGGAGAAACGAGCAGTACTTC. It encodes CASSLAGSGRNEQYF.

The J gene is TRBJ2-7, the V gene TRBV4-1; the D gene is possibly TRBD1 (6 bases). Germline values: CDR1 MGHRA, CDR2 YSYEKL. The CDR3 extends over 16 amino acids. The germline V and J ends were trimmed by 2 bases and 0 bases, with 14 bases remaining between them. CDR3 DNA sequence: TGCGCCAGCAGCCAACCCATTACAGGGCCCTCCTACGAGCAGTACTTC. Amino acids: CASSQPITGPSYEQYF.

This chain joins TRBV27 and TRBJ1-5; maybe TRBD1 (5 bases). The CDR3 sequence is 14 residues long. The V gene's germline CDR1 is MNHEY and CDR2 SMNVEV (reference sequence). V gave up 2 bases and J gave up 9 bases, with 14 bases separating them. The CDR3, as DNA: TGTGCCAGCAGTTTAGGGGGGATCGACTCGCCCCAGCATTTT. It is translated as CASSLGGIDSPQHF.

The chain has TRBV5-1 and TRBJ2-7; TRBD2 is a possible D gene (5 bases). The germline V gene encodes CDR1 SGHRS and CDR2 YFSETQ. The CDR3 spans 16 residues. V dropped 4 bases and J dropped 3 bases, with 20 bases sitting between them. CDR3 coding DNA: TGCGCCAGCAGCAACGGACTCCGACATGTCGACTACGAGCAGTACTTC. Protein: CASSNGLRHVDYEQYF.

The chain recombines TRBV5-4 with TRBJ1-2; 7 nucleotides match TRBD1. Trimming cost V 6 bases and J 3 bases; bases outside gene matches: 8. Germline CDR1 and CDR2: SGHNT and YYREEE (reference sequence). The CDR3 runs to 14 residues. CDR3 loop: CASNGGTADYGYTF. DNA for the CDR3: TGTGCCAGCAACGGAGGGACAGCAGACTATGGCTACACCTTC.

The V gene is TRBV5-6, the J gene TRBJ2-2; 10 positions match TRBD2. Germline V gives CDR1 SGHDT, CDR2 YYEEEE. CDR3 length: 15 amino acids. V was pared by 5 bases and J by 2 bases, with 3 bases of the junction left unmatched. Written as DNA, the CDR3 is TGTGCCAGCAGGCTAGCGGGGGCCAACACCGGGGAGCTGTTTTTT. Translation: CASRLAGANTGELFF.

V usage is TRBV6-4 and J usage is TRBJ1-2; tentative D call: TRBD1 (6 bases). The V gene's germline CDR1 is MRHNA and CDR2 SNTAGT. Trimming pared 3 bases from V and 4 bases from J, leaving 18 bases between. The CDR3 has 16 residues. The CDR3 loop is CASSEDPGGPFYGYTF. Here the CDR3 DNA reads TGTGCCAGCAGTGAAGACCCGGGGGGCCCGTTCTATGGCTACACCTTC.

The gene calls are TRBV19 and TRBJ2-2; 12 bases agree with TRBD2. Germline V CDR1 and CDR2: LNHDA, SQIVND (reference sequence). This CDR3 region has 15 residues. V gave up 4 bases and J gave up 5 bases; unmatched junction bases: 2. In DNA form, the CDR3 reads TGTGCCAGTAGTACTAGCGGGAGGGGGACCGGGGAGCTGTTTTTT. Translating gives CASSTSGRGTGELFF.

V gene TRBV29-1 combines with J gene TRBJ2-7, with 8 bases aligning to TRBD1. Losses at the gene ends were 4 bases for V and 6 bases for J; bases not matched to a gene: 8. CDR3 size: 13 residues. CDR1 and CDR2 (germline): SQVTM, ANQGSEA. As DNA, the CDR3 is TGCAGCGTTGCCACAGGGGGTGTAGGCGAGCAGTACTTC. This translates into CSVATGGVGEQYF.